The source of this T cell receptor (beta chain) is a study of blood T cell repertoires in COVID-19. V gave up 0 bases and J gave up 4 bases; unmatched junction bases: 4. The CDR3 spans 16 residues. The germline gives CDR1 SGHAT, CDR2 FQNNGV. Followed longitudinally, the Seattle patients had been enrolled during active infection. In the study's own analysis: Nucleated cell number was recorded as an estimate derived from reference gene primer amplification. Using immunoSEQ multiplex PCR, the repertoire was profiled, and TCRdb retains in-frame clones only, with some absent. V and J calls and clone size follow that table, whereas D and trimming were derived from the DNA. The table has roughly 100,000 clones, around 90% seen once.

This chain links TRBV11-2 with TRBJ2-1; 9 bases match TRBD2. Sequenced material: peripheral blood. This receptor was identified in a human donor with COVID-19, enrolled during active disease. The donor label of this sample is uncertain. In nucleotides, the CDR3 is TGTGCCAGCAGCTTAGAAGGACTAGCGCGATACAATGAGCAGTTCTTC. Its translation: CASSLEGLARYNEQFF.